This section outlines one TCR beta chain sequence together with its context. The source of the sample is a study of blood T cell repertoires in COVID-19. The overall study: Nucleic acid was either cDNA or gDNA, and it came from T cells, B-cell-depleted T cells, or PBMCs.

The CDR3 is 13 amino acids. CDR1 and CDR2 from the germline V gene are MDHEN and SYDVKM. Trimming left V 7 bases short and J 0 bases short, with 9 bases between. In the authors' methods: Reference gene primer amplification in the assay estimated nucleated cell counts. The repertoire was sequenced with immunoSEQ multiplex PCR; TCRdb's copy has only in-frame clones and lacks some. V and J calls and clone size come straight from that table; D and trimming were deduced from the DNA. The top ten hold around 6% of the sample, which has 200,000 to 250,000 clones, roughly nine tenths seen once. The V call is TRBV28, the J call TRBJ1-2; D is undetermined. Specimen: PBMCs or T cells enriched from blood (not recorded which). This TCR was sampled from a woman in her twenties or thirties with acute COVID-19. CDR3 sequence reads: CASTLVANYGYTF. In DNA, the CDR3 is TGTGCCAGCACACTCGTCGCTAACTATGGCTACACCTTC.